These 2 T cell receptor beta chains were all obtained from the same sample, sequenced in a study of CD8 T cells in Susac syndrome. Reverse transcription of roughly 0.5 to 1 ug RNA was carried out with random hexamers. One entry per CDR3 protein results from TCRdb running MiXCR on the immunoSEQ multiplex PCR reads. The sample shows about 49,000 distinct CDR3 sequences, over 85% of them seen only once. The sample comprised CD8+ T cells from PBMCs. The receptors originated from a human donor in good health.

The rearrangement links TRBV19 to TRBJ2-7; D unclear. Germline V gene sequence: CDR1 LNHDA, CDR2 SQIVND (reference sequence). The CDR3 totals 12 residues. V was cut by 3 bases and J by 6 bases, with 9 bases left in between. Here the CDR3 reads CASSIDWGEQYF. In nucleotides, the CDR3 is TGTGCCAGTAGTATCGACTGGGGCGAGCAGTACTTC.

The chain joins TRBV28 to TRBJ1-1; D not certain. The CDR3 is 13 residues long. The V end lost 1 base, the J end lost 3 bases, and 6 bases lay between the germline ends. Germline V gene lookup returns CDR1 MDHEN and CDR2 SYDVKM. The CDR3 DNA follows: TGTGCCAGCAGTTTATTTAGTGACACTGAAGCTTTCTTT. This sequence encodes CASSLFSDTEAFF.